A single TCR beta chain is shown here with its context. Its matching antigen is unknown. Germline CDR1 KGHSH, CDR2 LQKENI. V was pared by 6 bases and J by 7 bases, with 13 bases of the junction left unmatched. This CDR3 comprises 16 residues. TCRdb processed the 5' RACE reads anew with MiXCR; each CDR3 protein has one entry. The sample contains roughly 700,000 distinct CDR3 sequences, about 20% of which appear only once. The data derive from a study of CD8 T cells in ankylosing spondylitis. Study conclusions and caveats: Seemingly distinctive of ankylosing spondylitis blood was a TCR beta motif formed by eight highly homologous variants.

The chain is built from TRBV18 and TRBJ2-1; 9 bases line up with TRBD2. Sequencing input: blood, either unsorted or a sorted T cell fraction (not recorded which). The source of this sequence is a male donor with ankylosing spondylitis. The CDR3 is CASSHRGTSSMNEQFF. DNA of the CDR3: TGTGCCAGCTCGCACAGAGGGACTAGCTCAATGAATGAGCAGTTCTTC. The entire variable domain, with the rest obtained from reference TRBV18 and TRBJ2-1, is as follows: NAGVMQNPRHLVRRRGQEARLRCSPMKGHSHVYWYRQLPEEGLKFMVYLQKENIIDESGMPKERFSAEFPKEGPSILRIQQVVRGDSAAYFCASSHRGTSSMNEQFFGPGTRLTVL.